The 12 T cell receptor beta chains reported below all come from one sample, sequenced in a study of T cell repertoires in ileal Crohn's disease. Profiling relied on immunoSEQ multiplex PCR, and the TCRdb table lists in-frame clones only, not all of them. The table has 6,400 or so clones, 83% seen once; the top ten hold around 4.3%. The source material was ileal tissue. The receptors come from an adult with Crohn's disease.

The chain has TRBV5-6 and TRBJ1-2, with TRBD1 matching over 7 bases. The V gene end was trimmed by 1 base and the J gene end by 8 bases; junction bases not matched to a gene: 8. Germline-derived CDR1 and CDR2 are SGHDT and YYEEEE. The CDR3 is 14 amino acids. The CDR3 bases are TGTGCCAGCAGCTTGTTCGAGGGGGCCAGGGGCTACACCTTC. Its protein product is CASSLFEGARGYTF.

This clone has a handful of counts. The chain is built from TRBV5-4 and TRBJ2-1; D unresolved. V was clipped by 2 bases and J by 5 bases, with 8 bases between them. CDR3 length: 13 amino acids. CDR1 SGHNT and CDR2 YYREEE come from the germline V gene (reference sequence). For the CDR3, the DNA is TGTGCCAGCAGCTTTGGCGGAAACAATGAGCAGTTCTTC. This gives the protein CASSFGGNNEQFF.

The chain links TRBV28 to TRBJ2-1; TRBD2 agrees at 9 bases. The CDR3 consists of 15 residues. V was clipped by 2 bases and J by 5 bases; unmatched bases: 4. CDR1 and CDR2 (germline): MDHEN, SYDVKM. CDR3 sequence (DNA): TGTGCCAGCAGTTTAGCGGGAGGGGCTAACAATGAGCAGTTCTTC. Its protein is CASSLAGGANNEQFF.

The CDR3 region is CASSRHQNTEAFF. CDR3 bases: TGTGCCAGCAGCAGACACCAGAACACTGAAGCTTTCTTT. V usage is TRBV7-8 and J usage is TRBJ1-1; D is uncertain. The germline V and J ends were trimmed by 5 bases and 1 base, with 8 bases remaining between them. This CDR3 has 13 residues. Germline CDR1 SGHVS, CDR2 FQNEAQ.

The rearrangement uses TRBV28 and TRBJ2-7; 8 bases are a match to TRBD1. The CDR3 has 13 residues. Per the germline V gene, CDR1 is MDHEN and CDR2 is SYDVKM. The trim removed 4 bases at V and 5 bases at J, leaving 4 bases unmatched. The CDR3 is CASSSVDRDEQYF. The CDR3 DNA sequence: TGTGCCAGCAGTTCTGTGGACAGGGACGAGCAGTACTTC. The complete variable domain, with remaining parts taken from reference TRBV28 and TRBJ2-7, reads DVKVTQSSRYLVKRTGEKVFLECVQDMDHENMFWYRQDPGLGLRLIYFSYDVKMKEKGDIPEGYSVSREKKERFSLILESASTNQTSMYLCASSSVDRDEQYFGPGTRLTVT.

The chain couples TRBV6-5 to TRBJ2-7; D is perhaps TRBD2 (6 bases). The CDR3 extends over 13 amino acids. Germline assignment: CDR1 MNHEY and CDR2 SVGAGI. The ends were cut back, 0 bases at V and 5 bases at J, with 8 bases in the middle. CDR3 coding DNA: TGTGCCAGCAGTTACTCTGGGAGGCACGAGCAGTACTTC. It encodes CASSYSGRHEQYF.

The chain links TRBV5-6 to TRBJ1-2, with D possibly matching TRBD1 (5 bases). The CDR3 runs 16 residues. With 2 bases removed from V and 6 bases from J, the gap between germline ends came to 20 bases. The germline V gene encodes CDR1 SGHDT and CDR2 YYEEEE. The DNA of the CDR3 is TGTGCCAGCAGCTTTTGGGAGGGGAACAGCTTCGATGGCTACACCTTC. This encodes CASSFWEGNSFDGYTF. The variable domain in full, completed from reference TRBV5-6 and TRBJ1-2, reads DAGVTQSPTHLIKTRGQQVTLRCSPKSGHDTVSWYQQALGQGPQFIFQYYEEEERQRGNFPDRFSGHQFPNYSSELNVNALLLGDSALYLCASSFWEGNSFDGYTFGSGTRLTVV.

V and J are TRBV5-1 and TRBJ2-1, with D tentatively TRBD1 (6 bases). Germline V lookup: CDR1 SGHRS, CDR2 YFSETQ. Trimming shortened V by 3 bases and J by 5 bases, and 18 bases separated the two germline ends. The CDR3 covers 16 residues. For the CDR3, the DNA is TGCGCCAGCAGCTCGGGGACAACCTACGGGGACAATGAGCAGTTCTTC. It encodes CASSSGTTYGDNEQFF.

This chain joins TRBV4-1 and TRBJ2-5, with TRBD2 identical over 7 bases. The CDR3 spans 18 residues. CDR1 and CDR2 (germline): MGHRA, YSYEKL. The ends lost 0 bases at V and 4 bases at J; junction bases unmatched: 14. CDR3 in amino acids: CASSQEGREPPRGETQYF. The CDR3 DNA reads as TGCGCCAGCAGCCAAGAGGGGAGGGAGCCGCCGAGGGGAGAGACCCAGTACTTC.

The CDR3 DNA reads as TGCGCCAGCAGACCAGGTGATAGCAATCAGCCCCAGCATTTT. Encoded protein: CASRPGDSNQPQHF. V and J are TRBV10-2 and TRBJ1-5; the D is unclear. Germline assignment: CDR1 WSHSY and CDR2 SAAADI. With 6 bases removed from V and 0 bases from J, the gap between germline ends came to 9 bases. This CDR3 is built from 14 residues.

V usage is TRBV29-1 and J usage is TRBJ2-1; no clear D gene. The germline V gene has CDR1 SQVTM and CDR2 ANQGSEA. V lost 4 bases, J lost 12 bases, and 10 bases lay in between. The CDR3 length is 10 residues. The CDR3 sequence: CSVVTLRQFF. DNA for the CDR3: TGCAGCGTTGTAACCCTAAGGCAGTTCTTC.

The genes are TRBV4-3 and TRBJ2-1, with D perhaps matching TRBD2 (7 bases). The CDR3 runs 13 residues. CDR1 and CDR2 (germline): LGHNA, YSLEER. V was clipped by 4 bases and J by 9 bases, with 13 bases between them. CDR3 protein: CASSRGEGVEQFF. DNA of the CDR3: TGCGCCAGCAGCCGAGGGGAGGGGGTTGAGCAGTTCTTC.